A single sample is the source of the 23 T cell receptor beta chains below, sequenced in a study of blood T cell repertoires in COVID-19 (dated by TCRdb to the early 2020s). Library preparation was by the immunoSEQ multiplex PCR assay. What TCRdb holds here is the immuneACCESS table cut down to in-frame rearrangements. Part of the clones is not present; checked against another copy, under half of the missing clones reflect an unresolved V gene, and the others are unexplained. In all, the sample holds some 190,000 clones, and about 84% of those were seen once. Approximately 8% of the sample lies in the top ten. Sample: peripheral blood. These receptors all stem from a woman older than 75 with COVID-19, enrolled during active disease.

The V gene is TRBV27, the J gene TRBJ1-5, with 7 bases fitting TRBD1. V shed 2 bases, J shed 1 base, and the junction held 5 bases outside the gene matches. There are 16 residues in the CDR3. The germline CDR1 and CDR2 sequences are MNHEY and SMNVEV (reference sequence). The CDR3 reads CASSLRGPRSNQPQHF. CDR3 nucleotides: TGTGCCAGCAGTTTAAGGGGGCCGAGGAGCAATCAGCCCCAGCATTTT.

The chain recombines TRBV3-1 (or the pseudogene TRBV3-2) with TRBJ2-7, with 7 bases lining up with TRBD2. J gave up 2 bases and V 0 bases, and 4 bases lay outside the gene matches. The germline CDR1 and CDR2 sequences are LGHDT and YNNKEL (reference sequence). The CDR3 is 15 amino acids. The CDR3 nucleotides read TGTGCCAGCAGCCAAGATGGGCGGGGGACCTACGAGCAGTACTTC. It yields the protein CASSQDGRGTYEQYF.

This rearrangement joins TRBV3-1 (or the pseudogene TRBV3-2) to TRBJ2-1; 9 bases are a match to TRBD2. The CDR3 loop spans 16 amino acids. V trimming: 0 bases; J trimming: 7 bases; junction bases outside the gene matches: 7. CDR1 and CDR2 from the germline V gene are LGHDT and YNNKEL (reference sequence). The CDR3 reads CASSQELWREGNEQFF. The CDR3 nucleotides are TGTGCCAGCAGCCAAGAGTTATGGCGGGAGGGTAATGAGCAGTTCTTC.

In nucleotides, the CDR3 is TGTGCCAGTAGTATTCCGGGATCAACGGATCAGCCCCAGCATTTT. It codes for CASSIPGSTDQPQHF. V usage is TRBV19 and J usage is TRBJ1-5; D gene ambiguous. Germline V gives CDR1 LNHDA, CDR2 SQIVND (reference sequence). V was shortened by 3 bases and J by 5 bases, with 14 bases between the two germline ends. The CDR3 sequence is 15 residues long.

The chain joins TRBV5-1 to TRBJ1-3, with D perhaps matching TRBD1 (6 bases). Germline V gene sequence: CDR1 SGHRS, CDR2 YFSETQ. With 4 bases removed from V and 5 bases from J, the gap between germline ends came to 16 bases. This CDR3 comprises 15 residues. CDR3 DNA sequence: TGCGCCAGCAGCACTACAGGGCTCATACGAAACACCATATATTTT. Amino acid sequence: CASSTTGLIRNTIYF. Combining the CDR3 with reference TRBV5-1 and TRBJ1-3 gives the whole variable domain KAGVTQTPRYLIKTRGQQVTLSCSPISGHRSVSWYQQTPGQGLQFLFEYFSETQRNKGNFPGRFSGRQFSNSRSEMNVSTLELGDSALYLCASSTTGLIRNTIYFGEGSWLTVV.

The V call is TRBV6-4, the J call TRBJ2-1, with 8 bases lining up with TRBD2. J gave up 12 bases and V 1 base, and 5 bases lay outside the gene matches. CDR1 is MRHNA, CDR2 SNTAGT, per germline. The CDR3 is 13 residues long. CDR3 nucleotides: TGTGCCAGCAGTGACTTAGCGGGATACCGGCAGTTCTTC. Translated, it gives CASSDLAGYRQFF.

V usage is TRBV4-1 and J usage is TRBJ2-7; possible D gene TRBD1, 5 bases. The CDR3 covers 15 residues. V lost 5 bases, J lost 6 bases, and 20 bases lay in between. CDR1 is MGHRA and CDR2 is YSYEKL in the germline V gene. In nucleotides, the CDR3 is TGCGCCAGCAGCTATAATGGGGCCCTGCCGGGCGAGCAGTACTTC. This translates into CASSYNGALPGEQYF.

This clone has a handful of counts. The chain joins TRBV6-5 to TRBJ1-2; 11 nucleotides match TRBD1. Germline lookup yields CDR1 MNHEY and CDR2 SVGAGI. The CDR3 sequence is 16 residues long. J was trimmed by 2 bases and V by 2 bases; bases with no gene match: 4. CDR3 sequence: CASSYTRDRGNYGYTF. DNA of the CDR3: TGTGCCAGCAGTTACACGAGGGACAGGGGGAACTATGGCTACACCTTC.

The genes are TRBV6-6 and TRBJ2-3, with 9 bases matching TRBD1. The germline V gene has CDR1 MNHNY and CDR2 SVGAGI (reference sequence). J gave up 0 bases and V 2 bases, and 3 bases lay outside the gene matches. This CDR3 has 16 residues. The CDR3 DNA sequence: TGTGCCAGCAGTTACCCCGGGACAGGGAGCACAGATACGCAGTATTTT. It is translated as CASSYPGTGSTDTQYF.

This clone has a handful of counts. The CDR3 region has the DNA TGTGCCAGCAGCTTATATGAACGGGGGGTCACCGGGGAGCTGTTTTTT. This encodes CASSLYERGVTGELFF. The chain couples TRBV7-3 to TRBJ2-2, with 7 bases fitting TRBD2. The CDR3 has 16 residues. Trimming removed 2 bases from V and 4 bases from J; junction bases left unmatched: 7. Germline values: CDR1 SGHTA, CDR2 FQGTGA.

Points on this clone: This sample also contains other DNA sequences that code for the same CDR3. The chain recombines TRBV3-1 (or the pseudogene TRBV3-2) with TRBJ1-1, with D perhaps matching TRBD1 (6 bases). Trimming shortened V by 1 base and J by 5 bases, and 11 bases separated the two germline ends. The CDR3 consists of 14 residues. Germline values: CDR1 LGHDT, CDR2 YNNKEL (reference sequence). The DNA for the CDR3 is TGTGCCAGCAGCCAAGTGGAGGGGGGGACTGAAGCTTTCTTT. It encodes CASSQVEGGTEAFF.

The table lists this clone with a few counts. The chain links TRBV6-1 to TRBJ1-1; 7 bases match TRBD1. V shed 2 bases, J shed 8 bases, and the junction held 2 bases outside the gene matches. CDR1 and CDR2 from the germline V gene are MNHNS and SASEGT. CDR3 length: 12 amino acids. The CDR3, as DNA: TGTGCCAGCAGTGAAAGGGGGCCCGAAGCTTTCTTT. This codes for CASSERGPEAFF.

V gene TRBV5-1 combines with J gene TRBJ1-1; unclear D gene. The germline V gene encodes CDR1 SGHRS and CDR2 YFSETQ. V gave up 0 bases and J gave up 6 bases, with 9 bases separating them. The CDR3 contains 13 residues. CDR3 sequence reads: CASSLDPRAEAFF. CDR3 DNA: TGCGCCAGCAGCTTGGATCCTAGAGCTGAAGCTTTCTTT.

The chain couples TRBV7-9 to TRBJ2-6, with TRBD1 matching 8 bases. This CDR3 region has 16 residues. Per germline, CDR1 SEHNR and CDR2 FQNEAQ (reference sequence). V gave up 3 bases and J gave up 1 base; unmatched junction bases: 2. CDR3: CASSFRGHSGANVLTF. The DNA of the CDR3 is TGTGCCAGCAGCTTCAGGGGGCATTCTGGGGCCAACGTCCTGACTTTC. Full variable domain (outside the CDR3, taken from reference TRBV7-9 and TRBJ2-6): DTGVSQNPRHKITKRGQNVTFRCDPISEHNRLYWYRQTLGQGPEFLTYFQNEAQLEKSRLLSDRFSAERPKGSFSTLEIQRTEQGDSAMYLCASSFRGHSGANVLTFGAGSRLTVL.

Notes on this clone: At the DNA level, this CDR3 is encoded by other sequences in the same sample as well. This chain uses TRBV7-3 with TRBJ2-1, with D possibly being TRBD2 (5 bases). The length of the CDR3 is 14 residues. Germline V lookup: CDR1 SGHTA, CDR2 FQGTGA. V was cut by 5 bases and J by 2 bases, with 10 bases left in between. The chain's CDR3 is CASSPSGTYNEQFF. The CDR3, as DNA: TGTGCCAGCAGCCCGAGCGGAACCTACAATGAGCAGTTCTTC.

The rearrangement links TRBV5-4 to TRBJ1-2, with 12 bases lining up with TRBD1. The CDR3 contains 17 residues. Germline CDR1 is SGHNT and CDR2 is YYREEE (reference sequence). J gave up 6 bases and V 3 bases, and 12 bases lay outside the gene matches. In DNA form, the CDR3 reads TGTGCCAGCAGCTCGTCCTTTAGGGACAGGGGGCCGGATGGCTACACCTTC. It yields the protein CASSSSFRDRGPDGYTF.

In its sample, this clone was seen a few times. The chain has TRBV4-2 and TRBJ2-2, with D possibly matching TRBD2 (6 bases). Trimming removed 0 bases at V and 5 bases at J, with 13 bases between. This CDR3 is built from 16 residues. CDR1 is LGHNA and CDR2 is YNFKEQ in the germline V gene. The CDR3 loop is CASSQDAGQLTGELFF. DNA for the CDR3: TGTGCCAGCAGCCAAGACGCGGGGCAACTTACCGGGGAGCTGTTTTTT.

The chain combines TRBV28 with TRBJ2-5, with D unresolved. Trimming left V 6 bases short and J 0 bases short, with 8 bases between. CDR1 is MDHEN and CDR2 is SYDVKM in the germline V gene. CDR3 size: 13 residues. The CDR3 DNA reads as TGTGCCAGCAGAAATTCGGACCAAGAGACCCAGTACTTC. The encoded protein is CASRNSDQETQYF. The full variable domain, with the rest looked up from reference TRBV28 and TRBJ2-5, is DVKVTQSSRYLVKRTGEKVFLECVQDMDHENMFWYRQDPGLGLRLIYFSYDVKMKEKGDIPEGYSVSREKKERFSLILESASTNQTSMYLCASRNSDQETQYFGPGTRLLVL.

The chain recombines TRBV2 with TRBJ2-1; D possibly corresponds to TRBD2 (6 bases). Trimming shortened V by 6 bases and J by 9 bases, and 24 bases separated the two germline ends. This CDR3 contains 16 residues. Germline assignment: CDR1 SNHLY and CDR2 FYNNEI. Here the CDR3 reads CASRAPGSLEGSEQFF. CDR3 in DNA: TGTGCCAGCAGGGCCCCGGGGAGTCTGGAGGGGAGTGAGCAGTTCTTC.

Note on this clone: Other DNA sequences in the same sample also yield this CDR3. This sequence joins TRBV6-5 and TRBJ1-3; D is unclear. The CDR3 length is 13 residues. Trimming took 2 bases from V and 3 from J, leaving 5 bases between them. Per the germline V gene, CDR1 is MNHEY and CDR2 is SVGAGI. The CDR3, as DNA: TGTGCCAGCAGTTACAGCGGTGGAAACACCATATATTTT. Its protein product is CASSYSGGNTIYF.

Concerning this clone: One end of the junction does not line up with germline, which may come from a read error. The gene calls are TRBV7-7 and TRBJ2-6; 10 bases line up with TRBD1. The CDR3 covers 17 residues. CDR1 and CDR2 (germline): SSHAT, FNYEAQ (reference sequence). The chain's CDR3 is CASSLRTGGLGANVLTF. The CDR3 coding sequence is TGTGCTAGCAGCCTCCGGACAGGGGGGCTTGGGGCCAACGTCCTGACTTTC.

The rearrangement links TRBV5-1 to TRBJ1-1; the match to TRBD1 covers 11 bases. The V and J ends lost 3 bases and 6 bases, in that order; junction bases with no gene match: 4. Germline values: CDR1 SGHRS, CDR2 YFSETQ. The CDR3 spans 14 residues. The CDR3 DNA sequence: TGCGCCAGCAGCTGGGGACAGGGGGGAGCTGAAGCTTTCTTT. Translated, it gives CASSWGQGGAEAFF. Full variable domain (outside the CDR3, taken from reference TRBV5-1 and TRBJ1-1): KAGVTQTPRYLIKTRGQQVTLSCSPISGHRSVSWYQQTPGQGLQFLFEYFSETQRNKGNFPGRFSGRQFSNSRSEMNVSTLELGDSALYLCASSWGQGGAEAFFGQGTRLTVV.

The chain carries TRBV18 and TRBJ2-5; 12 bases are shared with TRBD2. Germline CDR1 reads KGHSH; CDR2 reads LQKENI. After removal of 0 bases from V and 5 bases from J, the junction contained 4 bases not matched to a gene. This CDR3 has 16 residues. CDR3 nucleotides: TGTGCCAGCTCACCACCCCTAGCGGGGGGGAAGGAGACCCAGTACTTC. Its protein is CASSPPLAGGKETQYF.